This T cell receptor (beta chain) is from a study of blood T cell repertoires in COVID-19. Profiling relied on immunoSEQ multiplex PCR, and the TCRdb table lists in-frame clones only, not all of them. In the table there are about 250,000 clones, around nine tenths of which are singletons. Germline values: CDR1 SGHTA, CDR2 FQGNSA. V lost 3 bases and J 4 bases, leaving 9 bases between the germline ends. The length of the CDR3 is 13 residues. This TCR was recovered from a man aged 30 to 45 with acute or convalescent COVID-19. Material for sequencing was peripheral blood. V usage is TRBV7-2 and J usage is TRBJ1-1, with a tentative D call TRBD1 (5 bases). CDR3 nucleotides: TGTGCCAGCAGCTTCGGGGGTTTCACTGAAGCTTTCTTT. Translating gives CASSFGGFTEAFF.